These 4 T cell receptor beta chains originate from one sample sequenced in a study of cytomegalovirus exposure and HLA in healthy donors. The PCR ran on 60 Vbeta and 13 Jbeta primers. Assay: immunoSEQ multiplex PCR; the TCRdb copy retains only in-frame clones and omits some. The table has some 130,000 clones, roughly 80% seen once. The sample comprised PBMCs. The receptors stem from a male donor in good health and CMV-seropositive.

V is TRBV11-1 and J is TRBJ2-5; 11 bases line up with TRBD2. V gave up 0 bases and J gave up 9 bases; unmatched junction bases: 12. Germline loops: CDR1 SGHAT, CDR2 FQDESV (reference sequence). CDR3 length: 17 amino acids. The CDR3 reads CASSLAGKLAGDGAQYF. As DNA, the CDR3 is TGTGCCAGCAGCTTAGCGGGAAAACTAGCGGGAGATGGGGCCCAGTACTTC.

This rearrangement joins TRBV28 to TRBJ1-5; no reliable D call. V shed 10 bases and J shed 4 bases, with 11 bases lying between them. Germline V gene lookup returns CDR1 MDHEN and CDR2 SYDVKM. This CDR3 region has 12 residues. CDR3 in amino acids: CATQIMNQPQHF. CDR3 bases: TGTGCCACCCAAATCATGAATCAGCCCCAGCATTTT.

The CDR3 sequence is CASSARFRDNNEQFF. CDR3 DNA: TGTGCCAGCAGCGCTAGGTTCCGGGACAACAATGAGCAGTTCTTC. The rearrangement joins TRBV2 to TRBJ2-1; the D gene is possibly TRBD1 (6 bases). This CDR3 has 15 residues. Germline assignment: CDR1 SNHLY and CDR2 FYNNEI. V was clipped by 6 bases and J by 5 bases, with 17 bases between them.

The chain is built from TRBV27 and TRBJ2-7; a possible D gene is TRBD2 (5 bases). V was clipped by 0 bases and J by 6 bases, with 18 bases between them. The CDR3 extends over 16 amino acids. Germline V lookup: CDR1 MNHEY, CDR2 SMNVEV (reference sequence). The CDR3 DNA reads TGTGCCAGCAGTTTATCAGGGAGTAGGAGGCGAGGCGAGCAGTACTTC. Encoded protein: CASSLSGSRRRGEQYF.